The 26 T cell receptor beta chains reported below all come from one sample, sequenced in a study of blood T cell repertoires in COVID-19. Some clones are missing from TCRdb's copy, which holds only in-frame ones; the method was immunoSEQ multiplex PCR. The sample shows about 160,000 clones, 75% to 80% of them seen only once. Sequencing was performed on peripheral blood. The receptors originated from a woman older than 75 with acute or convalescent COVID-19.

V is TRBV5-4 and J is TRBJ2-3; possibly TRBD1 for D (6 bases). The CDR3 has 16 amino acids. From germline, CDR1 is SGHNT and CDR2 YYREEE (reference sequence). Trimming left V 0 bases short and J 2 bases short, with 13 bases between. This CDR3 is CASSLGPGVVTDTQYF. In DNA, the CDR3 is TGTGCCAGCAGCTTGGGGCCAGGGGTGGTCACAGATACGCAGTATTTT.

The rearrangement joins TRBV2 to TRBJ1-3, with a possible D match to TRBD1 (6 bases). The germline CDR1 and CDR2 sequences are SNHLY and FYNNEI. Trimming cost V 6 bases and J 4 bases, with 10 bases left between them. The CDR3 is made up of 13 amino acids. The CDR3 DNA reads as TGTGCCAGCAGGGGACAAGGCGGAAACACCATATATTTT. Encoded protein: CASRGQGGNTIYF.

The rearrangement joins TRBV7-9 to TRBJ2-3; 8 bases fit TRBD1. The CDR3 runs 15 residues. V dropped 2 bases and J dropped 5; count of bases not matched to a gene: 6. Per the germline V gene, CDR1 is SEHNR and CDR2 is FQNEAQ (reference sequence). The DNA for the CDR3 is TGTGCCAGCAGCTTACAGACAGGGGCGGGAGATACGCAGTATTTT. Amino acid sequence: CASSLQTGAGDTQYF.

The V gene is TRBV6-5, the J gene TRBJ1-6; no clear D. The CDR3 loop spans 15 amino acids. CDR1 MNHEY and CDR2 SVGAGI come from the germline V gene. The V end lost 6 bases, the J end lost 0 bases, and 9 bases lay between the germline ends. CDR3 loop: CASRQAPSYNSPLHF. The CDR3 nucleotides are TGTGCCAGCAGGCAGGCCCCCTCCTATAATTCACCCCTCCACTTT.

The chain is built from TRBV13 and TRBJ1-6; possible D gene TRBD1, 5 bases. Deletions cut 2 bases from V and 9 bases from J, with 11 bases between. Germline lookup yields CDR1 PRHDT and CDR2 FYEKMQ (reference sequence). The CDR3 length is 14 residues. In nucleotides, the CDR3 is TGTGCCAGCAGCTTATGGGGGGAAGGTTCACCCCTCCACTTT. Residues: CASSLWGEGSPLHF.

V usage is TRBV24-1 and J usage is TRBJ2-7, with 10 bases matching TRBD2. Germline V CDR1 and CDR2: KGHDR, SFDVKD. Trimming removed 2 bases from V and 1 base from J; junction bases left unmatched: 1. There are 15 residues in the CDR3. CDR3 DNA sequence: TGTGCCACCAGTGATTCGACTAGCGGGTCCTACGAGCAGTACTTC. Translated, it gives CATSDSTSGSYEQYF.

The chain combines TRBV6-5 with TRBJ1-4; no clear D gene. Per the germline V gene, CDR1 is MNHEY and CDR2 is SVGAGI. This CDR3 is 12 amino acids long. Deletions cut 6 bases from V and 10 bases from J, with 12 bases between. CDR3 DNA sequence: TGTGCCAGCAGCATTAACGGGGTAAAACTGTTTTTT. This encodes CASSINGVKLFF.

J is TRBJ2-5 and V is TRBV7-2, with TRBD1 as a possible D gene (6 bases). Per the germline V gene, CDR1 is SGHTA and CDR2 is FQGNSA. V lost 0 bases and J 4 bases, leaving 9 bases between the germline ends. The CDR3 loop spans 14 amino acids. CDR3 in DNA: TGTGCCAGCAGCTTAGCGGGGGCCCGAGAGACCCAGTACTTC. This encodes CASSLAGARETQYF. The full variable domain, with the rest looked up from reference TRBV7-2 and TRBJ2-5, is GAGVSQSPSNKVTEKGKDVELRCDPISGHTALYWYRQSLGQGLEFLIYFQGNSAPDKSGLPSDRFSAERTGGSVSTLTIQRTQQEDSAVYLCASSLAGARETQYFGPGTRLLVL.

The chain recombines TRBV27 with TRBJ2-1, with 9 bases identical to TRBD1. The CDR3 is 15 amino acids. Germline V lookup: CDR1 MNHEY, CDR2 SMNVEV (reference sequence). V shed 8 bases, J shed 2 bases, and the junction held 7 bases outside the gene matches. The CDR3 DNA follows: TGTGCCAGCTGCCGGGACAGGGTCACCTACAATGAGCAGTTCTTC. It translates to CASCRDRVTYNEQFF.

This chain joins TRBV5-1 and TRBJ1-1, with D perhaps matching TRBD1 (6 bases). The CDR3 sequence is 13 residues long. V was cut by 3 bases and J by 2 bases, with 8 bases left in between. Germline CDR1 and CDR2: SGHRS and YFSETQ. The CDR3 here is CASSYRVNTEAFF. The CDR3 DNA reads as TGCGCCAGCAGCTACAGGGTAAACACTGAAGCTTTCTTT.

The rearrangement uses TRBV19 and TRBJ1-5; 7 bases are a match to TRBD1. Per germline, CDR1 LNHDA and CDR2 SQIVND (reference sequence). CDR3 size: 16 residues. The V and J ends lost 5 bases and 0 bases, in that order; junction bases with no gene match: 7. The CDR3, as DNA: TGTGCCAGTAGTGATAGGGGGCGGGATAGCAATCAGCCCCAGCATTTT. This gives the protein CASSDRGRDSNQPQHF.

V is TRBV5-1 and J is TRBJ1-5, with 9 nucleotides matching TRBD1. Germline CDR1 SGHRS, CDR2 YFSETQ. Unmatched junction bases numbered 4, after V lost 4 bases and J lost 2 bases. This CDR3 has 15 residues. CDR3 sequence reads: CASSATGGGNQPQHF. Written as DNA, the CDR3 is TGCGCCAGCAGCGCGACAGGGGGGGGCAATCAGCCCCAGCATTTT.

This clone turned up a few times. The chain carries TRBV12-3 or TRBV12-4 and TRBJ1-2, with D perhaps matching TRBD1 (5 bases). Trimming took 3 bases from V and 1 from J, leaving 6 bases between them. The CDR3 runs 13 residues. The CDR3 protein is CASSFRDNYGYTF. In DNA form, the CDR3 reads TGTGCCAGCAGTTTCAGGGATAACTATGGCTACACCTTC.

The rearrangement links TRBV7-3 to TRBJ2-7; TRBD1 aligns across 7 bases. Germline V CDR1 and CDR2: SGHTA, FQGTGA. The trim removed 5 bases at V and 6 bases at J, leaving 16 bases unmatched. The CDR3 covers 16 residues. The CDR3 loop is CASSPNGQVDRGEQYF. The CDR3 nucleotides read TGTGCCAGCAGCCCAAACGGACAGGTGGATCGGGGCGAGCAGTACTTC.

This chain links TRBV5-1 with TRBJ2-1; D unclear. The V gene lost 4 bases and the J gene lost 10 bases, with 15 bases spanning the gap. This CDR3 has 13 amino acids. Germline lookup yields CDR1 SGHRS and CDR2 YFSETQ. The CDR3 loop is CASSPPAVGEQFF. CDR3 coding DNA: TGCGCCAGCAGCCCCCCCGCGGTAGGAGAGCAGTTCTTC.

The V call is TRBV5-4, the J call TRBJ2-1, with 7 bases that match TRBD1. Germline V CDR1 and CDR2: SGHNT, YYREEE (reference sequence). V trimming: 4 bases; J trimming: 8 bases; junction bases outside the gene matches: 15. The CDR3 sequence is 16 residues long. CDR3 sequence (DNA): TGTGCCAGCAGCCAAGCCACTTTTAGGGGGCAGGATGAGCAGTTCTTC. Translated, it gives CASSQATFRGQDEQFF.

This clone was detected a few times. V and J are TRBV12-5 and TRBJ2-2; TRBD1 is a possible D gene (6 bases). V dropped 0 bases and J dropped 4 bases, with 9 bases sitting between them. Germline values: CDR1 LGHNT, CDR2 FRNRAP. The CDR3 loop spans 15 amino acids. In nucleotides, the CDR3 is TGTGCTAGTGGTTTGGTCAGGGGACGCACCGGGGAGCTGTTTTTT. This translates into CASGLVRGRTGELFF.

The chain joins TRBV1 to TRBJ2-5; the table's TRBD2 call for D was not verified on the DNA. TRBV1 is a recognized pseudogene. CDR3 length equals 19 residues. The CDR3 loop reads CTSSQDIGLAGEFQETQYF. CDR3 DNA sequence: TGCACCAGCAGCCAAGATATAGGACTAGCGGGAGAGTTTCAAGAGACCCAGTACTTC.

The rearrangement joins TRBV30 to TRBJ1-5; D is ambiguous. The CDR3 is 13 residues long. V gave up 1 base and J gave up 5 bases, with 9 bases separating them. Per germline, CDR1 GTSNPN and CDR2 SVGIG (reference sequence). The CDR3, as DNA: TGTGCCTGGAGTGGGGGAGAGGATCAGCCCCAGCATTTT. Translation gives CAWSGGEDQPQHF.

The chain joins TRBV19 to TRBJ2-7; 8 positions match TRBD2. This CDR3 has 15 amino acids. Germline V CDR1 and CDR2: LNHDA, SQIVND (reference sequence). Germline trimming cut 5 bases from V and 2 bases from J; bases unmatched to any gene: 8. The CDR3 here is CASSSTGTRAYEQYF. Written as DNA, the CDR3 is TGTGCCAGTAGTTCCACCGGGACTAGGGCCTACGAGCAGTACTTC.

V is TRBV5-1 and J is TRBJ1-5, with D perhaps TRBD1 (5 bases). The germline V and J ends were trimmed by 0 bases and 5 bases, with 15 bases remaining between them. In germline, CDR1 is SGHRS, CDR2 YFSETQ. This CDR3 region has 16 residues. For the CDR3, the DNA is TGCGCCAGCAGCTTGGCCCCAGGGAATAGGGATCAGCCCCAGCATTTT. Translating gives CASSLAPGNRDQPQHF.

V usage is TRBV9 and J usage is TRBJ2-7, with 10 bases that match TRBD2. Germline CDR1 is SGDLS and CDR2 is YYNGEE. The CDR3 has 17 residues. Trimming took 4 bases from V and 4 from J; bases not matched to a gene: 14. CDR3 protein: CASSLKTLLAGEYEQYF. DNA for the CDR3: TGTGCCAGCAGCCTAAAAACCCTGCTAGCGGGAGAATACGAGCAGTACTTC. Combining the CDR3 with reference TRBV9 and TRBJ2-7 gives the whole variable domain DSGVTQTPKHLITATGQRVTLRCSPRSGDLSVYWYQQSLDQGLQFLIQYYNGEERAKGNILERFSAQQFPDLHSELNLSSLELGDSALYFCASSLKTLLAGEYEQYFGPGTRLTVT.

The genes are TRBV5-4 and TRBJ1-1; 8 bases align to TRBD1. Germline V gene sequence: CDR1 SGHNT, CDR2 YYREEE (reference sequence). The length of the CDR3 is 14 residues. V dropped 4 bases and J dropped 3; count of bases not matched to a gene: 5. The CDR3 nucleotides are TGTGCCAGCAGCCACGGACAGGGTGACACTGAAGCTTTCTTT. This gives the protein CASSHGQGDTEAFF.

The chain is built from TRBV5-5 and TRBJ2-2; D possibly corresponds to TRBD1 (6 bases). Trimming removed 4 bases from V and 3 bases from J, with 13 bases in between. Germline-derived CDR1 and CDR2 are SGHKS and YYEKEE (reference sequence). The CDR3 is 15 residues long. The CDR3 coding sequence is TGTGCCAGCAGCCCCCGGGACACCCACACCGGGGAGCTGTTTTTT. It yields the protein CASSPRDTHTGELFF.

This clone has ten or more counts. This sequence joins TRBV18 and TRBJ2-5; 10 bases agree with TRBD1. The germline V gene encodes CDR1 KGHSH and CDR2 LQKENI. The V gene end was trimmed by 4 bases and the J gene end by 2 bases; junction bases not matched to a gene: 4. The CDR3 length is 15 residues. CDR3 amino acids: CASSLGQGRQETQYF. DNA of the CDR3: TGTGCCAGCTCACTGGGACAGGGGAGGCAAGAGACCCAGTACTTC. The whole variable domain, remainder taken from reference TRBV18 and TRBJ2-5, is NAGVMQNPRHLVRRRGQEARLRCSPMKGHSHVYWYRQLPEEGLKFMVYLQKENIIDESGMPKERFSAEFPKEGPSILRIQQVVRGDSAAYFCASSLGQGRQETQYFGPGTRLLVL.

The rearrangement joins TRBV5-5 to TRBJ2-2; TRBD2 agrees at 7 bases. Germline V CDR1 and CDR2: SGHKS, YYEKEE (reference sequence). V dropped 7 bases and J dropped 0; count of bases not matched to a gene: 9. The CDR3 extends over 16 amino acids. The CDR3 loop reads CASSFLAGTNTGELFF. In DNA form, the CDR3 reads TGTGCCAGCTCCTTCTTAGCGGGTACGAACACCGGGGAGCTGTTTTTT.